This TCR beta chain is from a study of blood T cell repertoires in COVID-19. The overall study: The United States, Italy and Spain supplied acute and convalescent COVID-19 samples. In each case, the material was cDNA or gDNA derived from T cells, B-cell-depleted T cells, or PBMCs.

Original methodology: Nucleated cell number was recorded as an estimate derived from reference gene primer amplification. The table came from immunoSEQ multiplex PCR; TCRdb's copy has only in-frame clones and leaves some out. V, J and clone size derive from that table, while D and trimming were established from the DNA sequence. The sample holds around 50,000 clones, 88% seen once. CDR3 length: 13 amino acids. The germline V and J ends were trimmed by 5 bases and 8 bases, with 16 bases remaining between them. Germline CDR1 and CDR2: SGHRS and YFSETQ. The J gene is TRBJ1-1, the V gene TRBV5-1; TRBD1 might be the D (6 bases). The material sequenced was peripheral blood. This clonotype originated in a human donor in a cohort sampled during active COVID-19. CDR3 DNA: TGCGCCAGCAGTTTAAGGGGGAGTCCCGAAGCTTTCTTT. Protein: CASSLRGSPEAFF.